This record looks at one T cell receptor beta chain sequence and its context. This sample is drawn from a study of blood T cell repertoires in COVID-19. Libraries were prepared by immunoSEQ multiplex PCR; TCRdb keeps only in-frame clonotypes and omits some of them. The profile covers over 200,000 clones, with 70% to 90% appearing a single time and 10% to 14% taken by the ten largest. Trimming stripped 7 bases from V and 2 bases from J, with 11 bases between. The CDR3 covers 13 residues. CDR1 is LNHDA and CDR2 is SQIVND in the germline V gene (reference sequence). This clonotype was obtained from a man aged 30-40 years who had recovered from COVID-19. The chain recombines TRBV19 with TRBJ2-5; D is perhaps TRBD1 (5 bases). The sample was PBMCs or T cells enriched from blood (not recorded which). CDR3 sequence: CASKLPGQETQYF. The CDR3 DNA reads TGTGCCAGTAAGCTCCCAGGGCAAGAGACCCAGTACTTC.